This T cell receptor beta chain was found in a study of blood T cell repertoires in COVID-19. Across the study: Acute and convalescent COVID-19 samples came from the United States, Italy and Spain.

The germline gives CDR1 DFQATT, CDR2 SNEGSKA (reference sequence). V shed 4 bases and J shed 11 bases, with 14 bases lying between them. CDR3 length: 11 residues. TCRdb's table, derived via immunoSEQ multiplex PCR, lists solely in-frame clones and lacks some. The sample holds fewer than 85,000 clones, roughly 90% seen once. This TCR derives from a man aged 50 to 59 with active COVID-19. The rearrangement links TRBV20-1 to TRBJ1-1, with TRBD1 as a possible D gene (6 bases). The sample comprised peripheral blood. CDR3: CSAKAGTMAFF. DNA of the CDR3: TGCAGTGCTAAAGCCGGGACAATGGCTTTCTTT.